This T cell receptor beta chain was captured by sequencing in a study of Ad26.COV2.S vaccination and SARS-CoV-2 variants. The assay was immunoSEQ multiplex PCR, and TCRdb's table has in-frame clones only and misses some. In the table there are around 300,000 clones, 88% of which are singletons. Treatment indicated: roughly 18 received Ad26.COV2.S at low or high dose, single or two shots; roughly five received placebo; per-sample allocation not given. The samples date from day 63 after the first vaccine or placebo injection. A Boston adult aged 18-55 years was the donor. The study used a vaccine consisting of an Ad26 vector that expressed Wuhan-strain SARS-CoV-2 spike. This receptor was taken from a person aged 18-60 years who received the Ad26.COV2.S COVID-19 vaccine or a placebo. The starting material was peripheral blood, obtained in a trial of Ad26.COV2.S vaccine versus placebo.

This chain's CDR3 is CASSLAGAPNQPQHF. The CDR3 DNA reads TGTGCCAGCAGCTTAGCCGGGGCACCCAATCAGCCCCAGCATTTT. The J gene is TRBJ1-5, the V gene TRBV7-8, with D tentatively TRBD1 (5 bases). The CDR3 is made up of 15 amino acids. Germline CDR1 is SGHVS and CDR2 is FQNEAQ. V was pared by 0 bases and J by 3 bases, with 9 bases between.